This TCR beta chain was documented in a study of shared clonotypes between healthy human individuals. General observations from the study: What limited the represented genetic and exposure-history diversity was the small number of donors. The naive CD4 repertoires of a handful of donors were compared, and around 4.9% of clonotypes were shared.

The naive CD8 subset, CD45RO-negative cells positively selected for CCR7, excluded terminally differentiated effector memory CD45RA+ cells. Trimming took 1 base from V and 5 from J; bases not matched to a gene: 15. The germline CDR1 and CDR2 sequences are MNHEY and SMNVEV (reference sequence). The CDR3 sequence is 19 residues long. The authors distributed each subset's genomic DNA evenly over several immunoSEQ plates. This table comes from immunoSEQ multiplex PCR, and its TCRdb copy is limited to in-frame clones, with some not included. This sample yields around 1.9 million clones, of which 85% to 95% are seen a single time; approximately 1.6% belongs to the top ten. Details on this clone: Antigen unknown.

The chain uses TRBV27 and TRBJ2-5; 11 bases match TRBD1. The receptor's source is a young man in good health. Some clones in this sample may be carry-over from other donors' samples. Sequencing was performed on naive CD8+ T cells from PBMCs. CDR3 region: CASSLFPPPGQGAKETQYF. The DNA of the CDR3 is TGTGCCAGCAGTTTATTTCCCCCCCCCGGACAGGGGGCGAAGGAGACCCAGTACTTC.